The clone carrying this T cell receptor beta chain was observed a few times. The antigen remains unidentified. These data are taken from a study of T cell repertoires in cytomegalovirus infection. TCRdb re-analysed the reads in MiXCR, keeping a single row per CDR3 protein. The data contain 700,000 to 850,000 distinct CDR3 sequences, 30% to 35% of them seen just once; the ten biggest clones take up under 15%. Study-wide findings and caveats: CMV carriers with the relevant HLA were identified by cumulative public TCR beta family frequency.

This CDR3 is built from 14 residues. Trimming left V 5 bases short and J 3 bases short, with 13 bases between. The germline gives CDR1 LNHDA, CDR2 SQIVND (reference sequence). The specimen was cultured CD8+ T cells from PBMCs, collected from culture after CMV antigen stimulation. The chain joins TRBV19 to TRBJ2-5; a weak D match, TRBD1 (5 bases). This TCR came from a human donor in good health (CMV status not recorded). Some clones in this sample may be carry-over from other donors' samples. The CDR3 reads CASSFTGWEETQYF. DNA of the CDR3: TGTGCCAGTAGTTTCACAGGTTGGGAAGAGACCCAGTACTTC.